Here is one TCR beta chain with its context. In germline, CDR1 is GTSNPN, CDR2 SVGIG (reference sequence). V shed 0 bases and J 2 bases; nucleotides not matched to a gene: 1. CDR3 size: 13 residues. The sample is drawn from a study of T cell changes during pregnancy in multiple sclerosis. The data were produced by immunoSEQ multiplex PCR, yet TCRdb's version contains in-frame clones alone and is incomplete. The profile shows some 41,000 clones, less than 95% of them singletons. This sequence was found in a female donor with multiple sclerosis, enrolled in a pregnancy study. The V gene is TRBV30, the J gene TRBJ2-7; 7 nucleotides agree with TRBD1. Material: CD8+ T cells from peripheral blood mononuclear cells, obtained in the first trimester of pregnancy. CDR3 in amino acids: CAWSVDRAYEQYF. In DNA, the CDR3 is TGTGCCTGGAGTGTTGACAGGGCCTACGAGCAGTACTTC.